Listed here are 7 T cell receptor beta chains from one sample, sequenced in a study of blood T cell repertoires in COVID-19. Sequencing used immunoSEQ multiplex PCR; TCRdb keeps in-frame clones, though not all of them. The sample consists of roughly 120,000 clones, around 90% of them appearing once. The sequencing sample was made of peripheral blood. All receptors derive from a human donor in a cohort sampled during active COVID-19.

The chain is built from TRBV11-3 and TRBJ2-7; unclear D gene. The germline V and J ends were trimmed by 3 bases and 2 bases, with 17 bases remaining between them. Germline V gene sequence: CDR1 SGHNT, CDR2 YENEEA. CDR3 length: 16 amino acids. For the CDR3, the DNA is TGTGCCAGCAGCTTTGCCAGTATGTCAGATACCTACGAGCAGTACTTC. This gives the protein CASSFASMSDTYEQYF.

In its sample, this clone was seen once. The V call is TRBV3-1 (or the pseudogene TRBV3-2), the J call TRBJ1-2; the match to TRBD1 covers 10 bases. CDR3 length: 16 residues. Germline V gene lookup returns CDR1 LGHDT and CDR2 YNNKEL (reference sequence). The J segment lost 0 bases and the V segment lost 0 bases, leaving 1 base of the junction unmatched. The CDR3 coding sequence is TGTGCCAGCAGCCAAGATGGGACAGGGGCTAACTATGGCTACACCTTC. Its protein product is CASSQDGTGANYGYTF.

This clone was picked up many times. The chain couples TRBV5-1 to TRBJ2-2; D unclear. The germline V gene has CDR1 SGHRS and CDR2 YFSETQ. The CDR3 is 17 residues long. The V and J ends lost 1 base and 7 bases respectively, with 20 bases between them. The CDR3 region has the DNA TGCGCCAGCAGCTTGAAAAAGGCGTTTAGCTCGGACGGGGAGCTGTTTTTT. This sequence encodes CASSLKKAFSSDGELFF. Filled out from reference TRBV5-1 and TRBJ2-2, the complete variable domain reads KAGVTQTPRYLIKTRGQQVTLSCSPISGHRSVSWYQQTPGQGLQFLFEYFSETQRNKGNFPGRFSGRQFSNSRSEMNVSTLELGDSALYLCASSLKKAFSSDGELFFGEGSRLTVL.

The CDR3 loop is CASSLAGESTDTQYF. CDR3 nucleotide sequence: TGTGCCAGCAGTTTAGCGGGAGAGAGCACAGATACGCAGTATTTT. The chain has TRBV28 and TRBJ2-3; 7 bases map to TRBD2. Germline-derived CDR1 and CDR2 are MDHEN and SYDVKM. The CDR3 consists of 15 residues. The V gene end was trimmed by 2 bases and the J gene end by 0 bases; junction bases not matched to a gene: 2.

This clone has just a few counts. J is TRBJ1-6 and V is TRBV28; 12 nucleotides match TRBD1. This CDR3 is built from 15 residues. Germline V lookup: CDR1 MDHEN, CDR2 SYDVKM. Trimming took 7 bases from V and 10 from J; bases not matched to a gene: 8. The CDR3 nucleotides read TGTGCCAGCACACAAGTCGGGACAGGGGGCTCACCCCTCCACTTT. It specifies CASTQVGTGGSPLHF.

V usage is TRBV9 and J usage is TRBJ2-1; a weak D match, TRBD2 (6 bases). CDR1 and CDR2 (germline): SGDLS, YYNGEE. The CDR3 has 15 amino acids. The V and J ends lost 4 bases and 2 bases respectively, with 13 bases between them. CDR3 nucleotide sequence: TGTGCCAGCAGCCCCCGGCGGGGTGCCTACAATGAGCAGTTCTTC. Its protein product is CASSPRRGAYNEQFF. The complete variable domain, with remaining parts taken from reference TRBV9 and TRBJ2-1, reads DSGVTQTPKHLITATGQRVTLRCSPRSGDLSVYWYQQSLDQGLQFLIQYYNGEERAKGNILERFSAQQFPDLHSELNLSSLELGDSALYFCASSPRRGAYNEQFFGPGTRLTVL.

The V and J genes are TRBV27 and TRBJ2-1; TRBD2 matches at 12 bases. The CDR3 covers 16 residues. With V trimmed by 3 bases and J by 4 bases, 4 bases remained unmatched. Germline V gene sequence: CDR1 MNHEY, CDR2 SMNVEV (reference sequence). In nucleotides, the CDR3 is TGTGCCAGCAGTTTGTTGACTAGCGGGAGTTACAATGAGCAGTTCTTC. As protein: CASSLLTSGSYNEQFF.